These 5 T cell receptor beta chains were sequenced from one sample in a study of molecular identifiers for immune sequencing clone quantification. Each CDR3 protein is one row after TCRdb ran MiXCR on the PCR reads. The profile covers around 320,000 distinct CDR3 sequences, with about 22% appearing a single time and about 0.7% taken by the ten largest. Sequenced material: naive CD8+ T cells from blood, with Jurkat cell RNA spiked in. The subset denotes: FACS-sorted CD8+CD4-CCR7+CD45RA+ naive T cells. All receptors come from a human donor in good health. Some libraries in this study had Jurkat cell RNA spiked in.

This clonotype is a singleton in its sample. It may be a read error: a sequence one base away is much more abundant. The conserved phenylalanine or tryptophan normally closing the CDR3 is absent here, so this likely arose from a read error. The V call is TRBV5-1, the J call TRBJ1-1; D gene uncertain. Germline V gives CDR1 SGHRS, CDR2 YFSETQ. V was clipped by 2 bases and J by 1 base, with 15 bases between them. This CDR3 region has 16 residues. In DNA form, the CDR3 reads TGCGCCAGCAGCTTTTTCTTGGGCAGCAAGAACACTGAAGCTTTCTCT. Its protein is CASSFFLGSKNTEAFS.

Note on this clonotype: A much larger clone is a single base away; this may be a read error. V usage is TRBV6-2 or TRBV6-3 and J usage is TRBJ1-5; the D is unclear. CDR1 and CDR2 from the germline V gene are MNHEY and SVGEGT. CDR3 length: 14 amino acids. The V and J ends lost 0 bases and 5 bases respectively, with 8 bases between them. CDR3 sequence (DNA): TGTGCCAGCAGTTACTCAGAAATGGATCAGCCCCAGCATTTT. Translating gives CASSYSEMDQPQHF.

This clonotype turned up a few times. The chain joins TRBV7-9 to TRBJ2-7, with 10 bases fitting TRBD1. This CDR3 region has 15 residues. The germline gives CDR1 SEHNR, CDR2 FQNEAQ (reference sequence). J gave up 3 bases and V 5 bases, and 7 bases lay outside the gene matches. As DNA, the CDR3 is TGTGCCAGCAGCGCGGGACAGGGGTTCGGCTACGAGCAGTACTTC. As protein: CASSAGQGFGYEQYF.

This clonotype was picked up a small number of times. V usage is TRBV7-9 and J usage is TRBJ2-3, with D possibly TRBD2 on 7 matching bases. The CDR3 contains 17 residues. The germline V gene has CDR1 SEHNR and CDR2 FQNEAQ (reference sequence). V dropped 4 bases and J dropped 0 bases, with 17 bases sitting between them. DNA for the CDR3: TGTGCCAGCAGCTCATTATCGGGGGGCCTTAGCACAGATACGCAGTATTTT. Translated, it gives CASSSLSGGLSTDTQYF. Looking up the rest from reference TRBV7-9 and TRBJ2-3 gives the full variable domain: DTGVSQNPRHKITKRGQNVTFRCDPISEHNRLYWYRQTLGQGPEFLTYFQNEAQLEKSRLLSDRFSAERPKGSFSTLEIQRTEQGDSAMYLCASSSLSGGLSTDTQYFGPGTRLTVL.

This clonotype was detected many times. The rearrangement joins TRBV6-5 to TRBJ2-7; tentative D call: TRBD2 (5 bases). The V gene's germline CDR1 is MNHEY and CDR2 SVGAGI. This CDR3 has 14 amino acids. Trimming took 5 bases from V and 9 from J, leaving 20 bases between them. The CDR3 is CASSPNSGRAGQYF. The CDR3 region has the DNA TGTGCCAGCAGTCCCAATTCAGGTCGGGCGGGGCAGTACTTC.